This T cell receptor beta chain is drawn from a study of blood T cell repertoires in COVID-19. Study information: Material from acute and convalescent COVID-19 was sourced from the United States, Italy and Spain. Nucleic acid was either cDNA or gDNA, and it came from T cells, B-cell-depleted T cells, or PBMCs.

CDR1 and CDR2 (germline): LNHDA, SQIVND (reference sequence). This CDR3 spans 15 amino acids. Trimming took 7 bases from V and 7 from J; bases not matched to a gene: 11. Per the study methods: Estimation of nucleated cell counts was performed using reference gene primer amplification. TCRdb keeps only in-frame clones here, not all; method: immunoSEQ multiplex PCR. From that table come the V and J calls and clone size; the DNA was used to work out D and trimming. The top ten hold 13% of the sample, which has over 250,000 clones, 65% to 90% seen once. The rearrangement joins TRBV19 to TRBJ1-5; 9 nucleotides line up with TRBD1. This sequence originates from a human donor in a cohort sampled during active COVID-19. Material for sequencing was peripheral blood. Here the CDR3 reads CASTPDRGGRQPQHF. In DNA, the CDR3 is TGTGCCAGTACCCCGGACAGGGGAGGCCGGCAGCCCCAGCATTTT.